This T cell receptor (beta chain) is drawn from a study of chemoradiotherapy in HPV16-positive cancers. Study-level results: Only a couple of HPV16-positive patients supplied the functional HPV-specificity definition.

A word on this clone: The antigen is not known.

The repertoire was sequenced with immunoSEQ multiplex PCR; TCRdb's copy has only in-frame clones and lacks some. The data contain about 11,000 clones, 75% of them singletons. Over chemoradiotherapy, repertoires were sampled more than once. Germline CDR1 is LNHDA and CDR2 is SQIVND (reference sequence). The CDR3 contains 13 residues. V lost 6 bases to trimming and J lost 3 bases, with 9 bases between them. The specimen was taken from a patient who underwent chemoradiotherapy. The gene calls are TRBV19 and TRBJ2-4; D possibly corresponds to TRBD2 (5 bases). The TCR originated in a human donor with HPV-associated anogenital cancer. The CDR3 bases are TGTGCCAGTAGCGGGATGGTCAAAAACATTCAGTACTTC. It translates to CASSGMVKNIQYF. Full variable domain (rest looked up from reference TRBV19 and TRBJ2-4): DGGITQSPKYLFRKEGQNVTLSCEQNLNHDAMYWYRQDPGQGLRLIYYSQIVNDFQKGDIAEGYSVSREKKESFPLTVTSAQKNPTAFYLCASSGMVKNIQYFGAGTRLSVL.